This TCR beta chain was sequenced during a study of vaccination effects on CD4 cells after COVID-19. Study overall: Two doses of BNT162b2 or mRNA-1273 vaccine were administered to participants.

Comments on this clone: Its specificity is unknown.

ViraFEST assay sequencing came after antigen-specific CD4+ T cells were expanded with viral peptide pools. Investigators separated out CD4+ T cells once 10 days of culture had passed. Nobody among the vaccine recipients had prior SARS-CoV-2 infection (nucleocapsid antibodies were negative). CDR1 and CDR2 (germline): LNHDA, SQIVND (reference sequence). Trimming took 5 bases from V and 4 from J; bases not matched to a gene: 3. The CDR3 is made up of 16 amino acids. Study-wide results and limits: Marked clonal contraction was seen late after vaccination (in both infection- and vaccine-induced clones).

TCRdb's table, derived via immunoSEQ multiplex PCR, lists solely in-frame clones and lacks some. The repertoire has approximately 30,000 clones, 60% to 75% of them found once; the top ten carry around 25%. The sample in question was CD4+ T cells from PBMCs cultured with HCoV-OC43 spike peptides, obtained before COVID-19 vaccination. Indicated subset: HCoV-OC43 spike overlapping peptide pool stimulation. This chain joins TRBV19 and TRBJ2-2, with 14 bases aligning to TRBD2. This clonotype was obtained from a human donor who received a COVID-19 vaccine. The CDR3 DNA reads TGTGCCAGTAGTCGAGGACTAGCGGGGGGCACCGGGGAGCTGTTTTTT. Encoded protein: CASSRGLAGGTGELFF. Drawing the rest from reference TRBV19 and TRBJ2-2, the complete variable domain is DGGITQSPKYLFRKEGQNVTLSCEQNLNHDAMYWYRQDPGQGLRLIYYSQIVNDFQKGDIAEGYSVSREKKESFPLTVTSAQKNPTAFYLCASSRGLAGGTGELFFGEGSRLTVL.